A single sample gave rise to the 19 T cell receptor beta chains below, sequenced in a study of shared clonotypes between healthy human individuals. TCRdb's copy holds only in-frame clones and misses some; the assay was immunoSEQ multiplex PCR. The profile shows hundreds of thousands of clones, about 98% of them singletons. Naive CD8 populations comprised CD45RO-negative cells positively selected for CCR7, excluding terminally differentiated effector memory CD45RA+ cells. The sequencing sample was made of naive CD8+ T cells sorted from blood. The source of these receptors is a man aged 25 to 40 in good health.

This clone was seen just once. The rearrangement joins TRBV10-1 to TRBJ2-7; no reliable D call. Germline CDR1 is WNHNN and CDR2 is SYGVQD (reference sequence). Between the trimmed V and J ends, which lost 10 bases and 2 bases, there was a span of 18 bases. The CDR3 is 14 residues long. The CDR3 protein is CATRTRVVAYEQYF. In DNA, the CDR3 is TGCGCCACAAGAACGAGAGTTGTTGCCTACGAGCAGTACTTC.

A note on this clone: Other DNA sequences in the sample encode the same CDR3. This chain joins TRBV4-1 and TRBJ2-7, with TRBD1 as a possible D gene (5 bases). This CDR3 has 15 residues. Trimming pared 1 base from V and 1 base from J, leaving 11 bases between. CDR1 is MGHRA and CDR2 is YSYEKL in the germline V gene. The CDR3 here is CASSQVRDSSYEQYF. CDR3 sequence (DNA): TGCGCCAGCAGCCAAGTCAGGGATTCGTCCTACGAGCAGTACTTC.

The chain recombines TRBV4-3 with TRBJ2-7; TRBD2 aligns across 11 bases. Looked up from germline, CDR1 is LGHNA and CDR2 is YSLEER. The CDR3 contains 15 residues. The J segment lost 2 bases and the V segment lost 4 bases, leaving 4 bases of the junction unmatched. The CDR3 DNA sequence: TGCGCCAGCAGCCCGGGACTAGCGGAAACCTACGAGCAGTACTTC. It yields the protein CASSPGLAETYEQYF.

V gene TRBV7-8 combines with J gene TRBJ1-1; possible D gene TRBD1, 5 bases. The germline V and J ends were trimmed by 4 bases and 1 base, with 19 bases remaining between them. Germline values: CDR1 SGHVS, CDR2 FQNEAQ. This CDR3 has 17 amino acids. CDR3 sequence: CASSSPGIGTPNTEAFF. The DNA of the CDR3 is TGTGCCAGCAGCTCGCCGGGGATCGGGACGCCGAACACTGAAGCTTTCTTT.

V gene TRBV28 combines with J gene TRBJ1-2; D is possibly TRBD1 (6 bases). V lost 5 bases, J lost 11 bases, and 18 bases lay in between. The CDR3 totals 13 residues. The germline CDR1 and CDR2 sequences are MDHEN and SYDVKM. This CDR3 reads CASSPPQGIRYTF. The CDR3 coding sequence is TGTGCCAGCAGTCCGCCCCAGGGGATCCGGTACACCTTC.

The chain carries TRBV6-1 and TRBJ2-7, with unresolved D. In germline, CDR1 is MNHNS, CDR2 SASEGT. V was cut by 3 bases and J by 7 bases, with 10 bases left in between. CDR3 length equals 12 residues. Written as DNA, the CDR3 is TGTGCCAGCAGTGATAGTGGTTGGGAGCAGTACTTC. It translates to CASSDSGWEQYF.

The genes are TRBV27 and TRBJ2-7; D is perhaps TRBD1 or TRBD2 (5 bases each). The CDR3 covers 13 residues. Germline loops: CDR1 MNHEY, CDR2 SMNVEV (reference sequence). V lost 2 bases and J lost 5, with 10 bases in between. CDR3: CASSLGGADEQYF. The CDR3 coding sequence is TGTGCCAGCAGTTTAGGGGGAGCGGACGAGCAGTACTTC.

The chain combines TRBV10-1 with TRBJ2-3; D is possibly TRBD1 (5 bases). The length of the CDR3 is 14 residues. Germline loops: CDR1 WNHNN, CDR2 SYGVQD (reference sequence). The V and J ends lost 2 bases and 5 bases respectively, with 11 bases between them. The CDR3 coding sequence is TGCGCCAGCAGTGAGACTATAGGGGAAGATACGCAGTATTTT. Protein: CASSETIGEDTQYF.

This rearrangement joins TRBV14 to TRBJ2-2; the D is unclear. V dropped 2 bases and J dropped 0 bases, with 7 bases sitting between them. The CDR3 has 15 amino acids. The germline V gene has CDR1 SGHDN and CDR2 FVKESK. CDR3 protein: CASSQSAANTGELFF. Written as DNA, the CDR3 is TGTGCCAGCAGCCAAAGTGCGGCGAACACCGGGGAGCTGTTTTTT.

V gene TRBV19 combines with J gene TRBJ2-3, with D uncertain. Germline V gene data show CDR1 as LNHDA and CDR2 as SQIVND (reference sequence). The CDR3 is 13 residues long. Trimming removed 3 bases from V and 2 bases from J, with 6 bases in between. The CDR3 sequence: CASSISHTDTQYF. The CDR3 DNA reads as TGTGCCAGTAGTATTTCACACACAGATACGCAGTATTTT.

The rearrangement uses TRBV5-1 and TRBJ2-7, with 8 bases lining up with TRBD1. The CDR3 length is 15 residues. CDR1 is SGHRS, CDR2 YFSETQ, per germline. The V segment lost 0 bases and the J segment 5 bases; nucleotides outside the gene matches: 7. The CDR3, as DNA: TGCGCCAGCAGCTTGGGGACAGGGAGGAGTCACGAGCAGTACTTC. Residues: CASSLGTGRSHEQYF.

The chain recombines TRBV11-2 with TRBJ2-1; 7 nucleotides line up with TRBD2. V lost 5 bases, J lost 10 bases, and 8 bases stayed unmatched. Germline CDR1 and CDR2: SGHAT and FQNNGV. The CDR3 runs 13 residues. Here the CDR3 DNA reads TGTGCCAGCAGCACAACCGGGGGGAAAGAGCAGTTCTTC. Its translation: CASSTTGGKEQFF.

This rearrangement joins TRBV7-2 to TRBJ1-5; possible D gene TRBD1, 5 bases. This CDR3 contains 13 residues. Trimming removed 5 bases at V and 5 bases at J, with 10 bases between. The germline V gene has CDR1 SGHTA and CDR2 FQGNSA. The CDR3 DNA is TGTGCCAGCAGCCAGTGGGGCGATCAGCCCCAGCATTTT. This translates into CASSQWGDQPQHF.

The genes are TRBV7-9 and TRBJ2-3; 7 nucleotides match TRBD1. This CDR3 is 15 amino acids long. J lost 0 bases, V lost 0 bases, and 0 bases had no gene match. Germline lookup yields CDR1 SEHNR and CDR2 FQNEAQ (reference sequence). The CDR3 region is CASSLAGQSTDTQYF. The CDR3 nucleotides read TGTGCCAGCAGCTTAGCGGGACAGAGCACAGATACGCAGTATTTT.

The chain carries TRBV5-1 and TRBJ1-1; 7 positions match TRBD1. Germline CDR1 reads SGHRS; CDR2 reads YFSETQ. V lost 0 bases, J lost 2 bases, and 4 bases stayed unmatched. The CDR3 consists of 15 residues. The DNA for the CDR3 is TGCGCCAGCAGCTTGGAAGGGGGCGTAAACACTGAAGCTTTCTTT. Protein sequence: CASSLEGGVNTEAFF.

The rearrangement joins TRBV9 to TRBJ2-7; D perhaps matches TRBD2 (6 bases). The CDR3 consists of 14 residues. The V gene lost 3 bases and the J gene lost 2 bases, with 12 bases spanning the gap. The germline CDR1 and CDR2 sequences are SGDLS and YYNGEE. CDR3 protein: CASSAGDGTYEQYF. In DNA, the CDR3 is TGTGCCAGCAGCGCGGGGGACGGAACCTACGAGCAGTACTTC.

This sequence joins TRBV7-9 and TRBJ2-1, with a tentative D call TRBD2 (5 bases). Trimming shortened V by 6 bases and J by 7 bases, and 13 bases separated the two germline ends. This CDR3 has 13 amino acids. Germline lookup yields CDR1 SEHNR and CDR2 FQNEAQ (reference sequence). Here the CDR3 reads CASRWGDVNEQFF. CDR3 in DNA: TGTGCCAGCAGGTGGGGAGACGTTAATGAGCAGTTCTTC.

This clone was detected only once. V is TRBV4-1 and J is TRBJ2-5; D gene unclear. CDR3 length: 15 amino acids. Germline V gene data show CDR1 as MGHRA and CDR2 as YSYEKL. Between the trimmed V and J ends, which lost 2 bases and 2 bases, there was a span of 12 bases. CDR3 residues: CASSQRQAEQETQYF. The CDR3 nucleotides read TGCGCCAGCAGCCAACGCCAGGCTGAGCAAGAGACCCAGTACTTC.

The rearrangement uses TRBV29-1 and TRBJ2-1; 7 nucleotides match TRBD1. From germline, CDR1 is SQVTM and CDR2 ANQGSEA. V gave up 1 base and J gave up 1 base; unmatched junction bases: 4. The CDR3 spans 15 residues. The CDR3 region is CSVEGPGQSYNEQFF. As DNA, the CDR3 is TGCAGCGTTGAAGGCCCGGGACAGTCCTACAATGAGCAGTTCTTC.